A single sample is the source of the 26 T cell receptor beta chains below, sequenced in a study of shared clonotypes between healthy human individuals. Only in-frame clones appear in the TCRdb table, and some are missing; sequencing was by immunoSEQ multiplex PCR. The sample contains roughly 1.5 million clones, 98% of which appear only once. The sample taken for sequencing was naive CD4+ T cells sorted from blood. Subset given: CD45RA+ positively selected. Receptors were obtained from a man aged 25-45 years in good health.

The chain recombines TRBV9 with TRBJ2-7, with 8 positions matching TRBD1. With V trimmed by 3 bases and J by 3 bases, 2 bases remained unmatched. Germline-derived CDR1 and CDR2 are SGDLS and YYNGEE. The CDR3 covers 13 residues. As DNA, the CDR3 is TGTGCCAGCAGCGCGACAGGGGACTACGAGCAGTACTTC. Translation gives CASSATGDYEQYF. The full variable domain, its missing parts supplied by reference TRBV9 and TRBJ2-7, is DSGVTQTPKHLITATGQRVTLRCSPRSGDLSVYWYQQSLDQGLQFLIQYYNGEERAKGNILERFSAQQFPDLHSELNLSSLELGDSALYFCASSATGDYEQYFGPGTRLTVT.

V gene TRBV6-6 combines with J gene TRBJ2-7; D unclear. The V gene lost 1 base and the J gene lost 6 bases, with 13 bases spanning the gap. There are 14 residues in the CDR3. Germline loops: CDR1 MNHNY, CDR2 SVGAGI (reference sequence). CDR3 sequence: CASSYYGETLEQYF. DNA for the CDR3: TGTGCCAGCAGTTACTATGGGGAAACCCTCGAGCAGTACTTC.

The chain has TRBV15 and TRBJ2-7, with 9 nucleotides matching TRBD1. The CDR3 has 15 amino acids. Germline CDR1 LNHNV, CDR2 YYDKDF (reference sequence). The V segment lost 3 bases and the J segment 7 bases; nucleotides outside the gene matches: 10. CDR3 sequence: CATSSTGGRAREQYF. In nucleotides, the CDR3 is TGTGCCACCAGCAGCACAGGGGGCCGGGCTAGGGAGCAGTACTTC.

The chain has TRBV28 and TRBJ2-7, with D perhaps TRBD1 (5 bases). The CDR3 is 14 residues long. Germline CDR1 MDHEN, CDR2 SYDVKM. The germline V and J ends were trimmed by 6 bases and 2 bases, with 14 bases remaining between them. The DNA of the CDR3 is TGTGCCAGCAGCGGACATTGGATGGCCTACGAGCAGTACTTC. It yields the protein CASSGHWMAYEQYF.

This rearrangement joins TRBV7-2 to TRBJ2-1; D possibly matches TRBD1 or TRBD2 (5 bases each). Between the trimmed V and J ends, which lost 0 bases and 7 bases, there was a span of 13 bases. Germline lookup yields CDR1 SGHTA and CDR2 FQGNSA. The CDR3 has 15 residues. As DNA, the CDR3 is TGTGCCAGCAGCTTAGCAACGGGACGATGGAATGAGCAGTTCTTC. Encoded protein: CASSLATGRWNEQFF.

The CDR3 sequence: CASSPGLETQYF. The CDR3 region has the DNA TGTGCCAGCAGCCCTGGCTTAGAGACCCAGTACTTC. This sequence joins TRBV7-9 and TRBJ2-5; D not certain. V was shortened by 5 bases and J by 4 bases, with 8 bases between the two germline ends. Germline V lookup: CDR1 SEHNR, CDR2 FQNEAQ (reference sequence). The CDR3 runs to 12 residues.

The rearrangement uses TRBV30 and TRBJ2-7, with 8 bases aligning to TRBD1. The CDR3 is made up of 13 amino acids. Germline V gives CDR1 GTSNPN, CDR2 SVGIG (reference sequence). With V trimmed by 0 bases and J by 6 bases, 4 bases remained unmatched. CDR3 sequence reads: CAWSVLQGGEQYF. DNA for the CDR3: TGTGCCTGGAGTGTACTACAGGGGGGCGAGCAGTACTTC.

This chain connects TRBV19 to TRBJ2-3; possibly TRBD2 for D (6 bases). With 4 bases removed from V and 7 bases from J, the gap between germline ends came to 12 bases. CDR1 is LNHDA and CDR2 is SQIVND in the germline V gene (reference sequence). There are 13 residues in the CDR3. The CDR3 bases are TGTGCCAGTAGTACCCGTGGGACTCATACGCAGTATTTT. It specifies CASSTRGTHTQYF.

J is TRBJ2-1 and V is TRBV5-4; 8 bases agree with TRBD2. There are 13 residues in the CDR3. Losses at the gene ends were 8 bases for V and 6 bases for J; bases not matched to a gene: 7. Germline-derived CDR1 and CDR2 are SGHNT and YYREEE (reference sequence). This chain's CDR3 is CASLREGVNEQFF. Here the CDR3 DNA reads TGTGCCAGTCTCCGGGAGGGAGTCAATGAGCAGTTCTTC.

The V call is TRBV4-3, the J call TRBJ1-2; no firm D call. V lost 3 bases and J 6 bases, leaving 17 bases between the germline ends. Germline V gives CDR1 LGHNA, CDR2 YSLEER. The CDR3 spans 15 residues. The CDR3 here is CASSQGSVGGDGYTF. Here the CDR3 DNA reads TGCGCCAGCAGCCAGGGGAGTGTAGGTGGGGATGGCTACACCTTC.

This clone is a singleton in its sample. This chain connects TRBV7-8 to TRBJ1-2; no clear D gene. The CDR3 runs 13 residues. V lost 5 bases and J lost 10, with 17 bases in between. The V gene's germline CDR1 is SGHVS and CDR2 FQNEAQ. The CDR3 reads CASSPEVALLYTF. The DNA for the CDR3 is TGTGCCAGCAGCCCAGAGGTCGCTCTACTCTACACCTTC. Together with reference TRBV7-8 and TRBJ1-2, the CDR3 gives the full variable domain: GAGVSQSPRYKVAKRGQDVALRCDPISGHVSLFWYQQALGQGPEFLTYFQNEAQLDKSGLPSDRFFAERPEGSVSTLKIQRTQQEDSAVYLCASSPEVALLYTFGSGTRLTVV.

The chain carries TRBV5-1 and TRBJ2-1, with 7 positions matching TRBD1. The V gene's germline CDR1 is SGHRS and CDR2 YFSETQ. The CDR3 spans 16 residues. V was pared by 3 bases and J by 3 bases, with 9 bases of the junction left unmatched. The CDR3 region has the DNA TGCGCCAGCAGCTCCGACAGGGCCTCCGACTACAATGAGCAGTTCTTC. It yields the protein CASSSDRASDYNEQFF.

The gene calls are TRBV29-1 and TRBJ2-5, with TRBD2 as a possible D gene (5 bases). Germline loops: CDR1 SQVTM, CDR2 ANQGSEA. This CDR3 has 13 residues. V was shortened by 6 bases and J by 3 bases, with 14 bases between the two germline ends. The CDR3 DNA is TGCAGCGTCCACTGGCTAGCCAAAGAGACCCAGTACTTC. It is translated as CSVHWLAKETQYF.

As for this clone: Other DNA sequences in the same sample also yield this CDR3. This chain connects TRBV7-2 to TRBJ2-5; TRBD2 aligns across 14 bases. Germline CDR1 SGHTA, CDR2 FQGNSA. CDR3 size: 15 residues. V gave up 3 bases and J gave up 4 bases; unmatched junction bases: 1. CDR3 sequence reads: CASSLGLAGVETQYF. The CDR3, as DNA: TGTGCCAGCAGCTTGGGACTAGCGGGAGTAGAGACCCAGTACTTC. The full variable domain, rest sourced from reference TRBV7-2 and TRBJ2-5, is GAGVSQSPSNKVTEKGKDVELRCDPISGHTALYWYRQSLGQGLEFLIYFQGNSAPDKSGLPSDRFSAERTGGSVSTLTIQRTQQEDSAVYLCASSLGLAGVETQYFGPGTRLLVL.

CDR3 bases: TGTGCCAGCAGCATCGGGACAGGGACTTTCCAGGCCACAGATACGCAGTATTTT. This sequence encodes CASSIGTGTFQATDTQYF. V usage is TRBV7-6 and J usage is TRBJ2-3; TRBD1 agrees at 9 bases. V lost 5 bases, J lost 2 bases, and 14 bases stayed unmatched. This CDR3 comprises 18 residues. The V gene's germline CDR1 is SGHVS and CDR2 FNYEAQ.

The chain couples TRBV19 to TRBJ2-7; D uncertain. The V gene lost 6 bases and the J gene lost 4 bases, with 13 bases spanning the gap. The CDR3 has 13 amino acids. CDR1 is LNHDA, CDR2 SQIVND, per germline (reference sequence). In DNA, the CDR3 is TGTGCCAGTAGCCCATATAGTGGTTACGAGCAGTACTTC. Amino acids: CASSPYSGYEQYF.

V and J are TRBV7-8 and TRBJ2-1; 7 bases are a match to TRBD2. Germline CDR1 reads SGHVS; CDR2 reads FQNEAQ. The CDR3 length is 16 residues. V was pared by 5 bases and J by 0 bases, with 7 bases of the junction left unmatched. This chain's CDR3 is CASSRLASGSYNEQFF. CDR3 DNA: TGTGCCAGCAGCCGCCTCGCTAGCGGCTCCTACAATGAGCAGTTCTTC.

The rearrangement uses TRBV6-1 and TRBJ1-1; no clear D gene. The CDR3 totals 14 residues. Germline CDR1 and CDR2: MNHNS and SASEGT. The V end was cut by 4 bases, the J end by 1 base, with 10 bases between. CDR3 sequence (DNA): TGTGCCAGCAGTGCCGACGGAAGGAACACTGAAGCTTTCTTT. Translation: CASSADGRNTEAFF.

V and J are TRBV5-1 and TRBJ2-2; D is ambiguous. V was pared by 4 bases and J by 7 bases, with 11 bases between. The CDR3 runs 13 residues. Germline V gene sequence: CDR1 SGHRS, CDR2 YFSETQ. DNA of the CDR3: TGCGCCAGCAGCCCCATCCCGGTCGGGGAGCTGTTTTTT. Protein: CASSPIPVGELFF.

The chain uses TRBV18 and TRBJ1-1; D uncertain. In germline, CDR1 is KGHSH, CDR2 LQKENI. V lost 5 bases, J lost 0 bases, and 10 bases lay in between. The CDR3 consists of 14 residues. The CDR3 protein is CASSNRGLNTEAFF. The CDR3 DNA reads as TGTGCCAGCTCAAACCGGGGATTGAACACTGAAGCTTTCTTT.

The chain uses TRBV7-2 and TRBJ2-5; 8 bases map to TRBD1. V shed 5 bases, J shed 7 bases, and the junction held 12 bases outside the gene matches. Germline V lookup: CDR1 SGHTA, CDR2 FQGNSA. The length of the CDR3 is 15 residues. CDR3 protein: CASSGRTRTGGTQYF. The CDR3 DNA reads TGTGCCAGCAGCGGACGGACGCGCACAGGGGGGACCCAGTACTTC. The full variable domain, completed using reference TRBV7-2 and TRBJ2-5, is GAGVSQSPSNKVTEKGKDVELRCDPISGHTALYWYRQSLGQGLEFLIYFQGNSAPDKSGLPSDRFSAERTGGSVSTLTIQRTQQEDSAVYLCASSGRTRTGGTQYFGPGTRLLVL.

The chain combines TRBV5-1 with TRBJ2-2; 9 bases line up with TRBD2. Germline lookup yields CDR1 SGHRS and CDR2 YFSETQ. J was trimmed by 2 bases and V by 4 bases; bases with no gene match: 9. This CDR3 is 17 amino acids long. The CDR3 DNA reads as TGCGCCAGCAGCCCAGGCCCCGGGACTAGCAACACCGGGGAGCTGTTTTTT. This encodes CASSPGPGTSNTGELFF.

The chain couples TRBV7-3 to TRBJ1-5, with no clear D. Germline V CDR1 and CDR2: SGHTA, FQGTGA. The CDR3 runs to 12 residues. Trimming took 8 bases from V and 0 from J, leaving 5 bases between them. The CDR3 sequence: CASRPSNQPQHF. In nucleotides, the CDR3 is TGTGCCAGCCGCCCTAGCAATCAGCCCCAGCATTTT.

The chain recombines TRBV11-3 with TRBJ2-5, with unresolved D. In germline, CDR1 is SGHNT, CDR2 YENEEA. V gave up 5 bases and J gave up 2 bases, with 9 bases separating them. This CDR3 region has 13 residues. The DNA for the CDR3 is TGTGCCAGCAGCGGTCAGCGACAAGAGACCCAGTACTTC. This encodes CASSGQRQETQYF. Combining the CDR3 with reference TRBV11-3 and TRBJ2-5 gives the whole variable domain EAGVVQSPRYKIIEKKQPVAFWCNPISGHNTLYWYLQNLGQGPELLIRYENEEAVDDSQLPKDRFSAERLKGVDSTLKIQPAELGDSAVYLCASSGQRQETQYFGPGTRLLVL.

V is TRBV11-2 and J is TRBJ2-7, with TRBD1 identical over 9 bases. The junction had 5 bases not matched to a gene; V was cut back by 5 bases and J by 0 bases. The CDR3 has 15 residues. Looked up from germline, CDR1 is SGHAT and CDR2 is FQNNGV. CDR3 in amino acids: CASSPTGGGSYEQYF. The CDR3 nucleotides read TGTGCCAGCAGCCCCACAGGGGGCGGCTCCTACGAGCAGTACTTC.

The J gene is TRBJ1-1, the V gene TRBV27; TRBD1 agrees at 8 bases. J was trimmed by 5 bases and V by 6 bases; bases with no gene match: 8. This CDR3 has 14 residues. The V gene's germline CDR1 is MNHEY and CDR2 SMNVEV (reference sequence). The CDR3 DNA reads as TGTGCCAGCAGCGCCCAGGGGGCAGGTACTGAAGCTTTCTTT. Translating gives CASSAQGAGTEAFF.